A single sample is the source of the 10 T cell receptor beta chains below, sequenced in a study of breast tumors, draining lymph nodes, adjacent tissues. Each CDR3 protein is one row after TCRdb ran MiXCR on the multiplex PCR reads. The repertoire has about 140,000 distinct CDR3 sequences, less than 35% of them found once; the top ten carry roughly 2.2%. Axillary draining lymph nodes of breast cancer patients supplied the node samples. The sequencing sample was made of axillary lymph node tissue. These receptors were taken from a female donor with breast cancer. Some clones in this sample may be carry-over from other donors' samples.

This clonotype was detected a few times. This sequence joins TRBV28 and TRBJ1-2; maybe TRBD1 (5 bases). Trimming pared 6 bases from V and 1 base from J, leaving 12 bases between. The CDR3 spans 14 residues. CDR1 and CDR2 from the germline V gene are MDHEN and SYDVKM. The chain's CDR3 is CASRKDTFNYGYTF. In DNA form, the CDR3 reads TGTGCCAGCAGAAAGGACACATTTAACTATGGCTACACCTTC.

This clonotype was counted ten times or more. The rearrangement uses TRBV12-3 or TRBV12-4 and TRBJ1-2, with D tentatively TRBD1 (5 bases). Trimming pared 3 bases from V and 8 bases from J, leaving 10 bases between. This CDR3 has 12 residues. The CDR3 loop reads CASSFRGTGYTF. The CDR3 nucleotides read TGTGCCAGCAGTTTTAGAGGGACCGGCTACACCTTC.

This clonotype was observed many times. This chain connects TRBV5-1 to TRBJ1-4; D is possibly TRBD1 (6 bases). Germline V gene data show CDR1 as SGHRS and CDR2 as YFSETQ. The length of the CDR3 is 15 residues. V was cut by 4 bases and J by 5 bases, with 15 bases left in between. For the CDR3, the DNA is TGCGCCAGCAGCCCCTCCGCAGGGGCGAATGAAAAACTGTTTTTT. Amino acid sequence: CASSPSAGANEKLFF.

In this sample, this clonotype turned up many times. V gene TRBV6-2 or TRBV6-3 combines with J gene TRBJ2-3; D call uncertain. The V end was cut by 6 bases, the J end by 0 bases, with 7 bases between. Per the germline V gene, CDR1 is MNHEY and CDR2 is SVGEGT. The CDR3 has 13 amino acids. CDR3 nucleotides: TGTGCCAGCAGGGAGATCAGCACAGATACGCAGTATTTT. Translated: CASREISTDTQYF.

This clonotype was counted ten times or more. The rearrangement links TRBV6-1 to TRBJ1-4; a weak D match, TRBD1 (5 bases). CDR1 MNHNS and CDR2 SASEGT come from the germline V gene. The CDR3 runs to 14 residues. V dropped 2 bases and J dropped 10 bases, with 14 bases sitting between them. The CDR3 reads CASSESRGGGKLFF. CDR3 DNA: TGTGCCAGCAGTGAAAGTCGTGGGGGTGGAAAACTGTTTTTT.

There are many counts of this clonotype. The V call is TRBV2, the J call TRBJ2-3, with D tentatively TRBD2 (6 bases). The V gene's germline CDR1 is SNHLY and CDR2 FYNNEI. The CDR3 totals 14 residues. V was cut by 6 bases and J by 2 bases, with 12 bases left in between. The CDR3, as DNA: TGTGCCAGCAGGGGACTCCAACACACAGATACGCAGTATTTT. Translating gives CASRGLQHTDTQYF.

V and J are TRBV6-1 and TRBJ1-4; D is perhaps TRBD1 (5 bases). Deletions cut 8 bases from V and 4 bases from J, with 17 bases between. The CDR3 totals 15 residues. CDR1 is MNHNS and CDR2 is SASEGT in the germline V gene. CDR3 in amino acids: CASQRAGVGNEKLFF. CDR3 in DNA: TGTGCCAGCCAGCGGGCGGGGGTGGGTAATGAAAAACTGTTTTTT.

Comments on this clonotype: This may stem from a read error, because a much larger clone lies one nucleotide away. The chain is built from TRBV6-1 and TRBJ2-2; D call uncertain. CDR3 size: 15 residues. Germline V CDR1 and CDR2: MNHNS, SASEGT. The V gene lost 4 bases and the J gene lost 1 base, with 10 bases spanning the gap. The CDR3: CASSGALGNTGELFF. For the CDR3, the DNA is TGTGCCAGCAGTGGAGCGCTGGGGAACACCGGGGAGCTGTTTTTT.

At least ten counts were recorded for this clonotype. This chain links TRBV20-1 with TRBJ1-2; D unclear. The germline V and J ends were trimmed by 3 bases and 8 bases, with 16 bases remaining between them. CDR3 length equals 13 residues. Germline-derived CDR1 and CDR2 are DFQATT and SNEGSKA (reference sequence). CDR3 in DNA: TGCAGTGCTAGGAGGGTTGGTGTGGGGGGCTACACCTTC. Its translation is CSARRVGVGGYTF.

This clonotype was recorded many times. The V and J genes are TRBV5-1 and TRBJ1-2; TRBD1 agrees at 7 bases. The germline CDR1 and CDR2 sequences are SGHRS and YFSETQ. This CDR3 has 13 residues. After removal of 0 bases from V and 8 bases from J, the junction contained 4 bases not matched to a gene. CDR3 nucleotide sequence: TGCGCCAGCAGCTTGGGACAGGGATGGGGCTACACCTTC. Translated, it gives CASSLGQGWGYTF.